Each of the 19 T cell receptor beta chains below was sequenced from the same sample in a study of persistence of HIV-infected CD4 T cells. Nonspecific anti-CD3/anti-CD28 bead stimulation represents the broad CD4+ T cell repertoire. Sorting selected CD4+ T cells upregulating both CD40 ligand and CD69. The immunoSEQ assay was version 4, run in survey mode. Data came from immunoSEQ multiplex PCR; TCRdb stores just in-frame clones and leaves some out. The table lists over 35,000 clones, just over 90% of them singletons. Which antigens these TCRs recognize remains unknown. This specimen was CD4+ T cells sorted from PBMCs after roughly 18-hour stimulation, taken from a patient who received antiretroviral therapy. The receptors originated from an adult man with HIV who was CMV-seropositive.

The V and J genes are TRBV3-1 (or the pseudogene TRBV3-2) and TRBJ2-1; TRBD2 matches at 7 bases. V was clipped by 4 bases and J by 3 bases; unmatched bases: 6. The CDR3 loop spans 15 amino acids. CDR1 is LGHDT, CDR2 YNNKEL, per germline (reference sequence). CDR3 in amino acids: CASSPLRGGYNEQFF. DNA for the CDR3: TGTGCCAGCAGCCCTTTGCGCGGGGGCTACAATGAGCAGTTCTTC.

This chain connects TRBV28 to TRBJ1-5, with 7 bases fitting TRBD1. The CDR3 is made up of 14 amino acids. V shed 6 bases, J shed 0 bases, and the junction held 2 bases outside the gene matches. The germline V gene has CDR1 MDHEN and CDR2 SYDVKM. The CDR3: CASRNRGSNQPQHF. CDR3 DNA: TGTGCCAGCAGAAACAGGGGTAGCAATCAGCCCCAGCATTTT.

V gene TRBV7-2 combines with J gene TRBJ1-6; maybe TRBD1 (6 bases). V lost 1 base, J lost 7 bases, and 8 bases lay in between. Germline V gives CDR1 SGHTA, CDR2 FQGNSA. The CDR3 extends over 14 amino acids. CDR3 coding DNA: TGTGCCAGCAGCTTAGTTGACAGGAATTCACCCCTCCACTTT. Its translation: CASSLVDRNSPLHF.

The CDR3 here is CASSQEDSGNTGELFF. CDR3 nucleotide sequence: TGTGCCAGCAGCCAAGAAGATAGCGGGAACACCGGGGAGCTGTTTTTT. The chain couples TRBV14 to TRBJ2-2; a possible D gene is TRBD2 (6 bases). CDR3 length: 16 amino acids. In germline, CDR1 is SGHDN, CDR2 FVKESK. The V end lost 0 bases, the J end lost 1 base, and 9 bases lay between the germline ends.

The rearrangement links TRBV5-5 to TRBJ2-7; the D is unclear. The ends were cut back, 0 bases at V and 5 bases at J, with 12 bases in the middle. The CDR3 contains 14 residues. CDR1 is SGHKS, CDR2 YYEKEE, per germline (reference sequence). This CDR3 reads CASSLGPGGNEQYF. Written as DNA, the CDR3 is TGTGCCAGCAGCTTGGGGCCCGGCGGAAACGAGCAGTACTTC.

The J gene is TRBJ1-3, the V gene TRBV3-1 (or the pseudogene TRBV3-2), with a possible D match to TRBD1 (6 bases). This CDR3 has 19 amino acids. From germline, CDR1 is LGHDT and CDR2 YNNKEL (reference sequence). The V gene lost 2 bases and the J gene lost 3 bases, with 23 bases spanning the gap. The CDR3 nucleotides read TGTGCCAGCAGCCAAAGATGGGGTAGTGCCAGGGGAATTGGAAACACCATATATTTT. Its protein product is CASSQRWGSARGIGNTIYF.

This chain links TRBV3-1 (or the pseudogene TRBV3-2) with TRBJ2-3; a possible D gene is TRBD1 (5 bases). Germline loops: CDR1 LGHDT, CDR2 YNNKEL (reference sequence). V lost 3 bases, J lost 5 bases, and 12 bases lay in between. CDR3 length equals 14 residues. The CDR3 DNA reads as TGTGCCAGCAGCCAGCAGGGTCAGGGAGATACGCAGTATTTT. As protein: CASSQQGQGDTQYF.

This sequence joins TRBV2 and TRBJ1-2; 8 positions match TRBD1. With V trimmed by 6 bases and J by 8 bases, 8 bases remained unmatched. Germline CDR1 SNHLY, CDR2 FYNNEI. The CDR3 covers 13 residues. CDR3 coding DNA: TGTGCCAGCAGCTCGGACAGGGCATTCGGCTACACCTTC. The encoded protein is CASSSDRAFGYTF.

This chain connects TRBV6-5 to TRBJ1-3; no firm D call. V lost 6 bases to trimming and J lost 0 bases, with 6 bases between them. Germline V gene lookup returns CDR1 MNHEY and CDR2 SVGAGI. CDR3 length: 13 residues. In DNA, the CDR3 is TGTGCCAGCAGACCCTACTCTGGAAACACCATATATTTT. This translates into CASRPYSGNTIYF.

This clone has more than one count but fewer than ten. This chain joins TRBV6-5 and TRBJ1-6; 8 bases agree with TRBD1. Trimming took 4 bases from V and 7 from J; bases not matched to a gene: 3. Germline V gene data show CDR1 as MNHEY and CDR2 as SVGAGI. CDR3 length equals 14 residues. The CDR3 spells CASSSGGPNSPLHF. DNA for the CDR3: TGTGCCAGCAGTTCAGGGGGCCCGAATTCACCCCTCCACTTT.

J is TRBJ1-5 and V is TRBV19; TRBD1 agrees at 7 bases. Germline CDR1 is LNHDA and CDR2 is SQIVND (reference sequence). The junction had 5 bases not matched to a gene; V was cut back by 3 bases and J by 3 bases. The CDR3 consists of 15 residues. The CDR3 DNA reads as TGTGCCAGTAGTATCGGGGGGACAGCCAATCAGCCCCAGCATTTT. Protein product: CASSIGGTANQPQHF.

The V and J genes are TRBV28 and TRBJ2-2; D may match TRBD1 or TRBD2 (5 bases each). V lost 7 bases and J 0 bases, leaving 15 bases between the germline ends. This CDR3 contains 16 residues. Germline loops: CDR1 MDHEN, CDR2 SYDVKM. The CDR3 is CASNFRDAANTGELFF. The CDR3 coding sequence is TGTGCCAGCAACTTTAGGGACGCCGCGAACACCGGGGAGCTGTTTTTT.

This clone has just one count. This chain uses TRBV19 with TRBJ1-1; TRBD1 matches 7 bases. Germline V gene data show CDR1 as LNHDA and CDR2 as SQIVND (reference sequence). The CDR3 has 16 amino acids. The trim removed 3 bases at V and 3 bases at J, leaving 10 bases unmatched. CDR3 sequence: CASSMFHRQGYTEAFF. Written as DNA, the CDR3 is TGTGCCAGTAGTATGTTTCACCGACAGGGATACACTGAAGCTTTCTTT.

The chain uses TRBV4-1 and TRBJ1-5, with D uncertain. The CDR3 runs 14 residues. V lost 2 bases and J 4 bases, leaving 9 bases between the germline ends. CDR1 is MGHRA, CDR2 YSYEKL, per germline. The CDR3 nucleotides read TGCGCCAGCAGCCAACCTTCATGGAATCAGCCCCAGCATTTT. Translated: CASSQPSWNQPQHF.

The rearrangement joins TRBV28 to TRBJ1-1; TRBD1 aligns across 7 bases. CDR1 MDHEN and CDR2 SYDVKM come from the germline V gene. The CDR3 runs 13 residues. Trimming at V came to 4 bases and at J to 6 bases, leaving 5 bases not matched to a gene. CDR3 coding DNA: TGTGCCAGCAGTTACAGGGGCAGATCTGAAGCTTTCTTT. Protein sequence: CASSYRGRSEAFF.

The chain is built from TRBV6-5 and TRBJ2-1; the match to TRBD2 covers 12 bases. V shed 5 bases, J shed 4 bases, and the junction held 3 bases outside the gene matches. This CDR3 comprises 15 residues. Germline lookup yields CDR1 MNHEY and CDR2 SVGAGI. Here the CDR3 DNA reads TGTGCCAGCAGTCCTAGCGGGGGGGAGTACAATGAGCAGTTCTTC. This sequence encodes CASSPSGGEYNEQFF.

The gene calls are TRBV5-1 and TRBJ2-3; TRBD1 aligns across 7 bases. This CDR3 contains 15 residues. Germline loops: CDR1 SGHRS, CDR2 YFSETQ. J gave up 3 bases and V 2 bases, and 6 bases lay outside the gene matches. The CDR3 loop is CASSFRYRGTDTQYF. The DNA of the CDR3 is TGCGCCAGCAGCTTCCGGTACAGGGGAACAGATACGCAGTATTTT.

CDR3 protein: CASSFDRGYEQYF. As DNA, the CDR3 is TGTGCCAGCAGCTTCGACAGGGGCTACGAGCAGTACTTC. The V gene is TRBV7-8, the J gene TRBJ2-7; 8 bases align to TRBD1. Germline CDR1 reads SGHVS; CDR2 reads FQNEAQ. Trimming took 3 bases from V and 3 from J; bases not matched to a gene: 1. This CDR3 is 13 amino acids long. The full variable domain, completed using reference TRBV7-8 and TRBJ2-7, is GAGVSQSPRYKVAKRGQDVALRCDPISGHVSLFWYQQALGQGPEFLTYFQNEAQLDKSGLPSDRFFAERPEGSVSTLKIQRTQQEDSAVYLCASSFDRGYEQYFGPGTRLTVT.

This chain joins TRBV5-4 and TRBJ2-3; D gene ambiguous. The V gene's germline CDR1 is SGHNT and CDR2 YYREEE (reference sequence). The CDR3 consists of 15 residues. The V end lost 4 bases, the J end lost 0 bases, and 12 bases lay between the germline ends. The DNA for the CDR3 is TGTGCCAGCAGCCCCTCCTCTACTAGCACAGATACGCAGTATTTT. Protein: CASSPSSTSTDTQYF. The whole variable domain, remainder taken from reference TRBV5-4 and TRBJ2-3, is ETGVTQSPTHLIKTRGQQVTLRCSSQSGHNTVSWYQQALGQGPQFIFQYYREEENGRGNFPPRFSGLQFPNYSSELNVNALELDDSALYLCASSPSSTSTDTQYFGPGTRLTVL.